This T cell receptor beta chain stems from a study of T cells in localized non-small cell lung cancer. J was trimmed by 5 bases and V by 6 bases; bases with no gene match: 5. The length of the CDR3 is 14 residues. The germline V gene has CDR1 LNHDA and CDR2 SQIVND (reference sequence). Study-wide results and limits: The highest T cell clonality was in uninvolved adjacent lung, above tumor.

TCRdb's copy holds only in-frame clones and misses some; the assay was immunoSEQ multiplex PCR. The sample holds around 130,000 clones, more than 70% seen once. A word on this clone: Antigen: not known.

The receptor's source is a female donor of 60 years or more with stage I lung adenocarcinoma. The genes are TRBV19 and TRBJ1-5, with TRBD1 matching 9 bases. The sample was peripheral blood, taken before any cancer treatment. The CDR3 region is CASRQGALHQPQHF. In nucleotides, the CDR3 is TGTGCCAGTAGACAGGGGGCCCTCCATCAGCCCCAGCATTTT.